The 9 T cell receptor beta chains below come from one sample, sequenced in a study of vaccination effects on CD4 cells after COVID-19. Here immunoSEQ multiplex PCR was the method, and the copy in TCRdb shows in-frame clones only, minus some. Altogether roughly 25,000 clones are present, around 70% being singletons, with the ten largest covering 7.8%. Their target antigens are unknown. Before sequencing, viral peptide pools were used by the ViraFEST assay to expand antigen-specific CD4+ T cells. Once cultured for roughly 10 days, the cells underwent separation to obtain CD4+ T cells. Subjects were given two BNT162b2 or mRNA-1273 vaccine doses. Sequenced here: CD4+ T cells from PBMCs cultured with SARS-CoV-2 spike peptides, sampled after COVID-19 vaccination. The receptors originated from a human donor who received a COVID-19 vaccine.

The chain links TRBV19 to TRBJ1-6; D gene unclear. This CDR3 has 14 residues. Germline CDR1 reads LNHDA; CDR2 reads SQIVND (reference sequence). The V end lost 2 bases, the J end lost 7 bases, and 9 bases lay between the germline ends. CDR3 sequence reads: CASSIRTENSPLHF. The CDR3 coding sequence is TGTGCCAGTAGTATAAGAACAGAGAATTCACCCCTCCACTTT. Filled out from reference TRBV19 and TRBJ1-6, the complete variable domain reads DGGITQSPKYLFRKEGQNVTLSCEQNLNHDAMYWYRQDPGQGLRLIYYSQIVNDFQKGDIAEGYSVSREKKESFPLTVTSAQKNPTAFYLCASSIRTENSPLHFGNGTRLTVT.

The J gene is TRBJ1-3, the V gene TRBV4-1; no reliable D call. V lost 3 bases to trimming and J lost 2 bases, with 20 bases between them. This CDR3 is 18 amino acids long. Germline-derived CDR1 and CDR2 are MGHRA and YSYEKL. CDR3 protein: CASSQGGRGRSAGNTIYF. The DNA for the CDR3 is TGCGCCAGCAGCCAGGGAGGCCGAGGACGGTCCGCTGGAAACACCATATATTTT.

This chain joins TRBV2 and TRBJ2-1, with 13 bases matching TRBD2. Germline V gene data show CDR1 as SNHLY and CDR2 as FYNNEI. V lost 6 bases to trimming and J lost 9 bases; unmatched junction nucleotides: 14. This CDR3 is built from 17 residues. In nucleotides, the CDR3 is TGTGCCAGCAGATCCGGACTAGCGGGGGTGGGTTCATCTGAGCAGTTCTTC. Translating it yields CASRSGLAGVGSSEQFF.

This clone was seen a few times. This sequence joins TRBV11-2 and TRBJ2-1; TRBD1 aligns across 7 bases. CDR1 and CDR2 from the germline V gene are SGHAT and FQNNGV. V gave up 5 bases and J gave up 6 bases; unmatched junction bases: 7. The CDR3 length is 14 residues. The CDR3 loop reads CASSADRVGNEQFF. The CDR3 coding sequence is TGTGCCAGCAGCGCCGACAGGGTAGGCAATGAGCAGTTCTTC.

This rearrangement joins TRBV7-9 to TRBJ1-6; D not certain. This CDR3 region has 14 residues. V lost 5 bases and J lost 4, with 9 bases in between. Germline assignment: CDR1 SEHNR and CDR2 FQNEAQ (reference sequence). CDR3 bases: TGTGCCAGCAGCCAGCTTTCGTATAATTCACCCCTCCACTTT. This sequence encodes CASSQLSYNSPLHF.

This clone showed up just a few times. The chain couples TRBV5-1 to TRBJ1-4; 8 bases fit TRBD1. V trimming: 0 bases; J trimming: 1 base; junction bases outside the gene matches: 8. Germline-derived CDR1 and CDR2 are SGHRS and YFSETQ. The CDR3 covers 18 residues. In nucleotides, the CDR3 is TGCGCCAGCAGCTTGGCCTCAGGGGGCGTACGAACTAATGAAAAACTGTTTTTT. Amino acids: CASSLASGGVRTNEKLFF.

This chain uses TRBV12-3 or TRBV12-4 with TRBJ1-2; D is possibly TRBD1 (5 bases). Trimming removed 1 base from V and 7 bases from J, with 7 bases in between. This CDR3 is 12 amino acids long. CDR3 residues: CASSLEGTGYTF. The CDR3 DNA reads as TGTGCCAGCAGTTTAGAAGGGACTGGCTACACCTTC.

The V and J genes are TRBV7-8 and TRBJ1-2; D remains ambiguous. The CDR3 sequence is 13 residues long. V shed 5 bases and J shed 7 bases, with 14 bases lying between them. Germline V CDR1 and CDR2: SGHVS, FQNEAQ. CDR3 coding DNA: TGTGCCAGCAGCCCCCAGACTCTGGGTGGCTACACCTTC. Translation gives CASSPQTLGGYTF.

CDR3 DNA sequence: TGTGCCAGCAGTTACGCACAGGGTCAGCCCCAGCATTTT. Its protein product is CASSYAQGQPQHF. V is TRBV6-5 and J is TRBJ1-5; TRBD1 might be the D (6 bases). V was cut by 2 bases and J by 6 bases, with 8 bases left in between. The germline CDR1 and CDR2 sequences are MNHEY and SVGAGI. This CDR3 contains 13 residues.